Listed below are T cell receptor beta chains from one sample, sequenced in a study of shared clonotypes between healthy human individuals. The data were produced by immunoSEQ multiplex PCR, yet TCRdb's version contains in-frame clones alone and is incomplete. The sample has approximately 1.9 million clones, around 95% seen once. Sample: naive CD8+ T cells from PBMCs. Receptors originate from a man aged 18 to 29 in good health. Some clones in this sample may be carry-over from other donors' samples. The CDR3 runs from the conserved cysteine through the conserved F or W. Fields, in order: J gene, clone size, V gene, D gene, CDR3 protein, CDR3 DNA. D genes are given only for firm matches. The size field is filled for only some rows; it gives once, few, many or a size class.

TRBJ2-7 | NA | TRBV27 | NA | CASSWGRGYEQYF | TGTGCCAGCAGTTGGGGGAGAGGGTACGAGCAGTACTTC
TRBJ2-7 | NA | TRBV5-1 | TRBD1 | CASSLGTGETYEQYF | TGCGCCAGCAGCCTGGGGACAGGGGAAACCTACGAGCAGTACTTC
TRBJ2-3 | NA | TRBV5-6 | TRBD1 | CASSSGQAFTDTQYF | TGTGCCAGCAGCTCGGGACAGGCCTTCACAGATACGCAGTATTTT
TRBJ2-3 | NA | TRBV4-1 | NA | CASSQLLGPTDTQYF | TGCGCCAGCAGCCAACTCCTCGGCCCCACAGATACGCAGTATTTT
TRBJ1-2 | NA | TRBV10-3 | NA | CAITEGTTNYGYTF | TGTGCCATCACCGAGGGTACAACTAACTATGGCTACACCTTC
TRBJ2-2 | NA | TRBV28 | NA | CASSPLGGGELFF | TGTGCCAGCAGCCCCCTGGGGGGCGGGGAGCTGTTTTTT
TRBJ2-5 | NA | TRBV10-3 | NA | CAISESDRDSQETQYF | TGTGCCATCAGTGAGTCGGACCGGGACTCCCAAGAGACCCAGTACTTC
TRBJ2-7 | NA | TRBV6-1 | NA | CASSERQATYEQYF | TGTGCCAGCAGTGAGAGGCAGGCCACCTACGAGCAGTACTTC
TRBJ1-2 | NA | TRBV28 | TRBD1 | CASSFKPGGDYGYTF | TGTGCCAGCAGTTTTAAGCCAGGGGGGGACTATGGCTACACCTTC
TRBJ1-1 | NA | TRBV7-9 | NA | CASRSGTANTEAFF | TGTGCCAGCAGATCCGGGACGGCGAACACTGAAGCTTTCTTT
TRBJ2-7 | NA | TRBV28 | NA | CASSFRGIYSYEQYF | TGTGCCAGCAGTTTTAGGGGAATCTACTCCTACGAGCAGTACTTC
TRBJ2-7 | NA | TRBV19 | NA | CASSIRVGSVYEQYF | TGTGCCAGTAGTATTAGGGTGGGATCCGTCTACGAGCAGTACTTC
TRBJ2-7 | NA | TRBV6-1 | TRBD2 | CASRETSGLYYEQYF | TGTGCCAGCAGGGAGACTAGCGGCCTTTACTACGAGCAGTACTTC
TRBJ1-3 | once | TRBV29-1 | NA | CSVELGAGNTIYF | TGCAGCGTTGAGCTGGGAGCTGGAAACACCATATATTTT
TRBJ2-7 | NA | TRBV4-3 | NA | CASSPSTGTLIYEQYF | TGCGCCAGCAGCCCGTCGACAGGGACTCTCATCTACGAGCAGTACTTC
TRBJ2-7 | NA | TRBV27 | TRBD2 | CASSFGGSLYEQYF | TGTGCCAGCAGTTTCGGCGGGAGTCTGTACGAGCAGTACTTC
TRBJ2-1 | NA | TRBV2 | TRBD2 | CASSEHRSGRASNEQFF | TGTGCCAGCAGTGAGCATCGTAGCGGGAGGGCGAGCAATGAGCAGTTCTTC
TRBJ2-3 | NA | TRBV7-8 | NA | CASSLVLVVTSTDTQYF | TGTGCCAGCAGCTTAGTCCTCGTCGTTACTAGCACAGATACGCAGTATTTT
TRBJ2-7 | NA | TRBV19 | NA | CASSMLTEGLKDEQYF | TGTGCCAGTAGTATGTTGACGGAGGGATTGAAGGACGAGCAGTACTTC
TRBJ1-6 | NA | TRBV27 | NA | CASRGSDASYINSPLHF | TGTGCCAGCAGGGGGTCGGACGCCAGCTATATTAATTCACCCCTCCACTTT
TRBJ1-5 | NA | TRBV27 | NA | CASSLRGPNQPQHF | TGTGCCAGCAGTTTGAGGGGCCCTAATCAGCCCCAGCATTTT
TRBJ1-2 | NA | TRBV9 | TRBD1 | CASSGSPGTGGGYTF | TGTGCCAGCAGCGGAAGCCCCGGGACAGGAGGCGGCTACACCTTC
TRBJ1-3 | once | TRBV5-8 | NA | CASSLAGFRGSGNTIYF | TGTGCCAGCAGCTTGGCCGGGTTCCGCGGCTCTGGAAACACCATATATTTT
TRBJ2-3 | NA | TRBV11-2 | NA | CASSSLVATDTQYF | TGTGCCAGCAGCTCACTAGTCGCCACAGATACGCAGTATTTT
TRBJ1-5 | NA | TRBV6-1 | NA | CASSVASNQPQHF | TGTGCCAGCAGTGTTGCAAGCAATCAGCCCCAGCATTTT
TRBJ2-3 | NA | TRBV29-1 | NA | CSVLLTSLSTDTQYF | TGCAGCGTCCTCCTAACTAGCCTTAGCACAGATACGCAGTATTTT
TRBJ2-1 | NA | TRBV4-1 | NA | CASSQDGGLGGNEQFF | TGCGCCAGCAGCCAAGACGGAGGGCTCGGGGGCAATGAGCAGTTCTTC
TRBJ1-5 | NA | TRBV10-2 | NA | CASSEWISNQPQHF | TGCGCCAGCAGTGAGTGGATTTCCAATCAGCCCCAGCATTTT
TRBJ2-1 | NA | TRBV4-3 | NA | CASSQDRGSLNEQFF | TGCGCCAGCAGCCAAGATCGGGGTAGCCTCAATGAGCAGTTCTTC
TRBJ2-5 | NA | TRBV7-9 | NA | CASSLGVADQETQYF | TGTGCCAGCAGCTTAGGGGTGGCGGACCAAGAGACCCAGTACTTC
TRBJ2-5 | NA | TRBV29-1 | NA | CSVDFLEGETQYF | TGCAGCGTTGATTTTCTAGAAGGAGAGACCCAGTACTTC
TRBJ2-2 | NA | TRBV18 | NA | CASSAGRSSNTGELFF | TGTGCCAGCTCTGCGGGACGCAGCTCGAACACCGGGGAGCTGTTTTTT
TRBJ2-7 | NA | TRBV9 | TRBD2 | CASSAGGLAQPMYF | TGTGCCAGCAGCGCCGGAGGACTAGCTCAGCCTATGTACTTC
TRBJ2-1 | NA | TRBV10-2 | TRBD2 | CASSGDSGRAYNEQFF | TGCGCCAGCAGTGGGGATAGCGGGAGGGCCTACAATGAGCAGTTCTTC
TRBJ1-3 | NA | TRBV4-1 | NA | CASSQAGNTIYF | TGCGCCAGCAGCCAAGCTGGAAACACCATATATTTT
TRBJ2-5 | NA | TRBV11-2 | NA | CASSSLGESSGETQYF | TGTGCCAGCAGCTCGTTAGGGGAGTCGTCGGGAGAGACCCAGTACTTC
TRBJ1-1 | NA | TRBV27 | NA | CASSLNPAMNTEAFF | TGTGCCAGCAGTTTAAATCCAGCCATGAACACTGAAGCTTTCTTT
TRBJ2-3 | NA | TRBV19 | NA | CASSILLVDTQYF | TGTGCCAGTAGTATCCTACTTGTTGATACGCAGTATTTT
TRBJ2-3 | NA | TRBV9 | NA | CASSAHPGASTDTQYF | TGTGCCAGCAGCGCTCATCCGGGAGCTAGCACAGATACGCAGTATTTT
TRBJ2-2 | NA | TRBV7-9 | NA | CASSFGPGELFF | TGTGCCAGCAGCTTCGGTCCCGGGGAGCTGTTTTTT
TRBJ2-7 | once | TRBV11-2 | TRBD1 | CASSSGQGFGEQYF | TGTGCCAGCAGCTCGGGACAGGGGTTCGGTGAGCAGTACTTC
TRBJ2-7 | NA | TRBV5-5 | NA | CASSFSQLDSYEQYF | TGTGCCAGCAGCTTTAGTCAGCTCGATTCCTACGAGCAGTACTTC
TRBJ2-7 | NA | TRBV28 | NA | CASSLREGEQYF | TGTGCCAGCAGTTTACGGGAAGGGGAGCAGTACTTC
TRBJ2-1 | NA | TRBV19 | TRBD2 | CASSIRGRAGDEQFF | TGTGCCAGTAGTATACGGGGGAGGGCCGGCGATGAGCAGTTCTTC
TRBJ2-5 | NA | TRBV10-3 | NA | CAISLSGQRRNQETQYF | TGTGCCATCAGTCTCTCGGGCCAGCGGCGAAACCAAGAGACCCAGTACTTC
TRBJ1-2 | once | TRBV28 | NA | CASSIPGDRQNYGYTF | TGTGCCAGCAGTATACCGGGAGACAGGCAAAACTATGGCTACACCTTC
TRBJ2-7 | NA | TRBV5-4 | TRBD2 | CASSLKREASYEQYF | TGTGCCAGCAGCTTAAAGCGGGAGGCCTCCTACGAGCAGTACTTC
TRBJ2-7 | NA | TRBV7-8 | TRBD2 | CASSFRTSGTLTREQYF | TGTGCCAGCAGCTTTCGGACTAGCGGGACCCTAACTCGTGAGCAGTACTTC
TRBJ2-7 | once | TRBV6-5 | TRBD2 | CASSSSLFAGEYEQYF | TGTGCCAGCAGTTCCTCTCTATTTGCGGGGGAGTACGAGCAGTACTTC
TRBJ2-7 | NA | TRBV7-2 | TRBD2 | CASSPRTSGRAVSHEQYF | TGTGCCAGCAGCCCAAGGACTAGCGGGAGGGCCGTTTCCCACGAGCAGTACTTC
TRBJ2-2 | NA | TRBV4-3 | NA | CASSQDGGSRTGELFF | TGCGCCAGCAGCCAAGATGGAGGGAGTCGCACCGGGGAGCTGTTTTTT
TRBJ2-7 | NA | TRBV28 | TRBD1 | CASSRTGGSYEQYF | TGTGCCAGCAGTAGGACAGGGGGCTCCTACGAGCAGTACTTC
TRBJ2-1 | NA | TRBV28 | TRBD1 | CASSSDRVLQVREQFF | TGTGCCAGCAGTTCGGACAGGGTCCTCCAGGTAAGGGAGCAGTTCTTC
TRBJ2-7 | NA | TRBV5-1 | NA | CASSGPLASEQYF | TGCGCCAGCAGCGGTCCACTAGCTTCCGAGCAGTACTTC
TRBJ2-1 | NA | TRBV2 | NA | CASSGANEQFF | TGTGCCAGCAGTGGGGCCAATGAGCAGTTCTTC
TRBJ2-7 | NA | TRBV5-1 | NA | CASSDGPTPGSYEQYF | TGCGCCAGCAGCGACGGACCAACTCCGGGCTCCTACGAGCAGTACTTC
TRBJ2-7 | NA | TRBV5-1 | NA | CASSLRDHEQYF | TGCGCCAGCAGCTTGAGGGACCACGAGCAGTACTTC
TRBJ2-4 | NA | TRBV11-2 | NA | CASSLGPLGVLAKNIQYF | TGTGCCAGCAGCTTGGGGCCACTGGGCGTCCTAGCCAAAAACATTCAGTACTTC
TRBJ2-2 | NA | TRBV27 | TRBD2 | CASSLSYRSGRTTGELFF | TGTGCCAGCAGTTTATCGTACCGCAGCGGGAGAACCACCGGGGAGCTGTTTTTT